This T cell receptor beta chain was captured by sequencing in a study of response to subunit inactivated influenza vaccine. The CDR3 is made up of 13 amino acids. Germline V gene lookup returns CDR1 SQVTM and CDR2 ANQGSEA. Trimming cost V 2 bases and J 6 bases, with 13 bases left between them. MiXCR, run by TCRdb on the RT-PCR reads, gives a single entry per CDR3 protein. This sample carries 610,000 or so distinct CDR3 sequences, around 13% of them seen once, and the ten largest clones take more than 9.5%. The input for sequencing was PBMCs from blood, taken approximately 13 days after vaccination. The TCR originated in a man aged 45-65 years who received an inactivated influenza vaccine. The chain combines TRBV29-1 with TRBJ1-2; a possible D gene is TRBD1 (5 bases). CDR3: CSVERSGSNGYTF. The CDR3 nucleotides are TGCAGCGTTGAAAGATCAGGGAGCAATGGCTACACCTTC.